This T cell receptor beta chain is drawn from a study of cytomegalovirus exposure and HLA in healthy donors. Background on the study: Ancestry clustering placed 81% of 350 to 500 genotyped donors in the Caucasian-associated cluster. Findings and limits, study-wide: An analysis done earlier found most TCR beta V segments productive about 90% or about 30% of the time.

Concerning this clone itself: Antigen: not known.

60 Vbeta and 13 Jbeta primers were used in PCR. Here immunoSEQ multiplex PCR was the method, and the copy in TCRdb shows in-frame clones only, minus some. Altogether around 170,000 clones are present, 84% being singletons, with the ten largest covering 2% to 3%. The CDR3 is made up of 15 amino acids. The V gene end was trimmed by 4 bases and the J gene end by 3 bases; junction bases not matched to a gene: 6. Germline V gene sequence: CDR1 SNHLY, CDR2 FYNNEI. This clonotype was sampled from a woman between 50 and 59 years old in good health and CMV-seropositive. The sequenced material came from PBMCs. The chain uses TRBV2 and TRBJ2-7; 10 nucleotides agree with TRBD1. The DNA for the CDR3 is TGTGCCAGCAGTGCGCAGGGACAGGGGTACTACGAGCAGTACTTC. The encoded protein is CASSAQGQGYYEQYF.